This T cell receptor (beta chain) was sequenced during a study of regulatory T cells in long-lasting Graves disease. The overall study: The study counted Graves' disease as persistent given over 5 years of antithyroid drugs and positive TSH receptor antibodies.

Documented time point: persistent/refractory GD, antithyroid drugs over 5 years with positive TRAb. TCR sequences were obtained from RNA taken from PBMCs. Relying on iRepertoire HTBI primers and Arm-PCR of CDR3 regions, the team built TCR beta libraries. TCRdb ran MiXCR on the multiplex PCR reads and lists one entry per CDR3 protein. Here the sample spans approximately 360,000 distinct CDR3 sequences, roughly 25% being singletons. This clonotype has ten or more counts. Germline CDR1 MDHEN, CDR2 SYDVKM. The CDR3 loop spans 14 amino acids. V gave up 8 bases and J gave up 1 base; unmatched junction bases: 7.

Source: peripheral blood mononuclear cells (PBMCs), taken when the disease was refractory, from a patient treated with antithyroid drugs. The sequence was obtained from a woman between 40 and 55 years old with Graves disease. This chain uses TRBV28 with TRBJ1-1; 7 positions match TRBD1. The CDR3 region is CASPPQGKNTEAFF. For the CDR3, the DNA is TGTGCCAGCCCACCACAGGGGAAGAACACTGAAGCTTTCTTT.